The clone carrying this T cell receptor beta chain was recorded many times. Its specificity is unknown. The CDR3 spans 15 residues. Germline lookup yields CDR1 GTSNPN and CDR2 SVGIG (reference sequence). The V segment lost 4 bases and the J segment 4 bases; nucleotides outside the gene matches: 9. These data are taken from a study of T cells in Graves' hyperthyroidism and ophthalmopathy. Findings of the study overall: A median 6.5 months before onset, the model predicted ophthalmopathy.

Template material for amplifying TCR beta CDR3 regions consisted of RNA transcripts. The primer set for the first-round RT-PCR of the TCR CDR3 was HTBI. TCRdb re-analysed the multiplex PCR reads in MiXCR, keeping a single row per CDR3 protein. Seen here are roughly 250,000 distinct CDR3 sequences, around 17% observed once, and the top ten hold less than 35%. The sequencing sample was made of blood. The gene calls are TRBV30 and TRBJ2-3, with 9 bases identical to TRBD2. The sequence came from a woman between 18 and 29 years old with Graves' ophthalmopathy. The CDR3: CAWMVAGGPSDTQYF. CDR3 nucleotides: TGTGCCTGGATGGTCGCGGGGGGGCCGTCAGATACGCAGTATTTT.